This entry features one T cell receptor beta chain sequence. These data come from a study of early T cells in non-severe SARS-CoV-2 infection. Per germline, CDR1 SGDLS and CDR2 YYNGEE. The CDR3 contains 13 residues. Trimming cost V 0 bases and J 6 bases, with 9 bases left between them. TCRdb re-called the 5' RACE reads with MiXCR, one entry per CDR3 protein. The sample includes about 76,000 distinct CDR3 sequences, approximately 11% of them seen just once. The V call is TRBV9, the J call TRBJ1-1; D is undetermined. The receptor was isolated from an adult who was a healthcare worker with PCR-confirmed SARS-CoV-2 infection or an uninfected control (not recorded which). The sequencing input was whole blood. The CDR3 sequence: CASSVAPRAEAFF. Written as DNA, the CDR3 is TGTGCCAGCAGCGTAGCTCCCCGGGCTGAAGCTTTCTTT.